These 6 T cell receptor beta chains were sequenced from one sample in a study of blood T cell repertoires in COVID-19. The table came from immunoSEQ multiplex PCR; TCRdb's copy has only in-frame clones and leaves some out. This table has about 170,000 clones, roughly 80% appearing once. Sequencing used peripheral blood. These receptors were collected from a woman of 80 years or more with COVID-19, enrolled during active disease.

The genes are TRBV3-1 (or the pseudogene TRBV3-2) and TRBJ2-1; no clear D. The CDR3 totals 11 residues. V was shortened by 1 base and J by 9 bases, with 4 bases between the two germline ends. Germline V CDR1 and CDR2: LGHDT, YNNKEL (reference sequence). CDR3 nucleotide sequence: TGTGCCAGCAGCCAAGCAGGTGAGCAGTTCTTC. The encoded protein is CASSQAGEQFF.

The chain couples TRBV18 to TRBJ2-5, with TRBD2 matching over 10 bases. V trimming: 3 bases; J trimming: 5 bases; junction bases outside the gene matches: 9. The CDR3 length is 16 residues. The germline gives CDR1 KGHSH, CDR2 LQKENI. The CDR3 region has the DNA TGTGCCAGCTCACCCCCAGGGGCTAGCGGGAGCGAGACCCAGTACTTC. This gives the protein CASSPPGASGSETQYF.

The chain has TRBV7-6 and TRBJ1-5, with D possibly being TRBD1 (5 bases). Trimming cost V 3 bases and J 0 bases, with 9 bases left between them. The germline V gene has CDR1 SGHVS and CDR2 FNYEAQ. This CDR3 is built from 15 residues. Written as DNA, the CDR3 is TGTGCCAGCAGCTTGGGGGGTTATAGCAATCAGCCCCAGCATTTT. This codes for CASSLGGYSNQPQHF. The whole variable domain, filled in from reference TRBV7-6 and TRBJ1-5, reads GAGVSQSPRYKVTKRGQDVALRCDPISGHVSLYWYRQALGQGPEFLTYFNYEAQQDKSGLPNDRFSAERPEGSISTLTIQRTEQRDSAMYRCASSLGGYSNQPQHFGDGTRLSIL.

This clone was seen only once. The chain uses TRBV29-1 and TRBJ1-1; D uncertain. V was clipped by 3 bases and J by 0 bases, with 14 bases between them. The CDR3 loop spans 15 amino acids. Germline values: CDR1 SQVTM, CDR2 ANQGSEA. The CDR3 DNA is TGCAGCGTTGAGCATATCGGAGGCATGAACACTGAAGCTTTCTTT. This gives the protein CSVEHIGGMNTEAFF.

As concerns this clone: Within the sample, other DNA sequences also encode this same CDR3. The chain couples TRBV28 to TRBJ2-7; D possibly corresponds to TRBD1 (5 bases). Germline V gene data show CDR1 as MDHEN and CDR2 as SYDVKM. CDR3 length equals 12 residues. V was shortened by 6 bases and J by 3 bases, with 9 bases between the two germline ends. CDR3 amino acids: CASSLGHYEQYF. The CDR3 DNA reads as TGTGCCAGCAGCCTCGGACACTACGAGCAGTACTTC.

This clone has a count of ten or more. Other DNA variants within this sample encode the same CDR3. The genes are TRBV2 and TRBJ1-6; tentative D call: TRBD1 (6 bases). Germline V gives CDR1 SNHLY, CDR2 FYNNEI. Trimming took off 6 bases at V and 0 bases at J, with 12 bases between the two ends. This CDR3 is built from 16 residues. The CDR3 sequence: CASRATGSSYNSPLHF. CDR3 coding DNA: TGTGCCAGCAGGGCAACAGGGAGCTCCTATAATTCACCCCTCCACTTT.